These 11 T cell receptor beta chains originate from one sample sequenced in a study of blood T cell repertoires in COVID-19. The method was immunoSEQ multiplex PCR; TCRdb's version includes in-frame clones alone and lacks a portion of them. Here the sample spans 150,000 to 200,000 clones, less than 95% being singletons. The material sequenced was peripheral blood. These receptors were collected from a man aged 30 to 39 with COVID-19, enrolled during active disease.

The chain joins TRBV7-2 to TRBJ2-1, with TRBD2 as a possible D gene (5 bases). V was trimmed by 3 bases and J by 4 bases, leaving 19 bases between them. The germline CDR1 and CDR2 sequences are SGHTA and FQGNSA. The CDR3 consists of 17 residues. The chain's CDR3 is CASSFGMGRRRYNEQFF. The CDR3, as DNA: TGTGCCAGCAGCTTCGGGATGGGCCGCCGGCGGTACAATGAGCAGTTCTTC.

The V call is TRBV5-1, the J call TRBJ1-1; 11 bases are shared with TRBD1. This CDR3 spans 15 amino acids. The V gene's germline CDR1 is SGHRS and CDR2 YFSETQ. After removal of 3 bases from V and 8 bases from J, the junction contained 9 bases not matched to a gene. CDR3 in DNA: TGCGCCAGCAGCTGGACAGGGGGCTTTGTTTGGGAAGCTTTCTTT. It is translated as CASSWTGGFVWEAFF.

The chain has TRBV11-2 and TRBJ1-3, with D tentatively TRBD1 (6 bases). Trimming shortened V by 4 bases and J by 0 bases, and 13 bases separated the two germline ends. This CDR3 contains 16 residues. Germline CDR1 reads SGHAT; CDR2 reads FQNNGV. The DNA of the CDR3 is TGTGCCAGCAGCTCTCTACAGGGCCCCTCTGGAAACACCATATATTTT. Translation gives CASSSLQGPSGNTIYF.

CDR3 bases: TGTGCCAGTAGTATGTACGGGGGGCCCTACGAGCAGTACTTC. Translated: CASSMYGGPYEQYF. The chain has TRBV19 and TRBJ2-7; D might be TRBD2 (7 bases). Germline CDR1 reads LNHDA; CDR2 reads SQIVND (reference sequence). The ends were cut back, 3 bases at V and 2 bases at J, with 11 bases in the middle. This CDR3 comprises 14 residues. The variable domain in full, with the rest retrieved from reference TRBV19 and TRBJ2-7, is DGGITQSPKYLFRKEGQNVTLSCEQNLNHDAMYWYRQDPGQGLRLIYYSQIVNDFQKGDIAEGYSVSREKKESFPLTVTSAQKNPTAFYLCASSMYGGPYEQYFGPGTRLTVT.

The J gene is TRBJ2-3, the V gene TRBV19; 8 nucleotides align to TRBD2. V lost 10 bases to trimming and J lost 4 bases; unmatched junction nucleotides: 10. CDR1 is LNHDA, CDR2 SQIVND, per germline (reference sequence). The CDR3 totals 14 residues. The CDR3 coding sequence is TGTGCCACGGCGCGGGGGGCGCCCCCAGATACGCAGTATTTT. This translates into CATARGAPPDTQYF.

To note about this clone: This specimen includes other DNA sequences encoding the same CDR3. The V call is TRBV5-4, the J call TRBJ1-6; D unclear. Germline V gives CDR1 SGHNT, CDR2 YYREEE (reference sequence). The CDR3 length is 17 residues. V lost 0 bases and J 0 bases, leaving 10 bases between the germline ends. CDR3 in amino acids: CASSLGGGSSYNSPLHF. Written as DNA, the CDR3 is TGTGCCAGCAGCTTGGGAGGTGGGAGCTCCTATAATTCACCCCTCCACTTT.

The V and J genes are TRBV6-2 or TRBV6-3 and TRBJ2-3, with TRBD2 identical over 12 bases. This CDR3 comprises 16 residues. Germline V gene lookup returns CDR1 MNHEY and CDR2 SVGEGT. Losses at the gene ends were 5 bases for V and 6 bases for J; bases not matched to a gene: 9. This CDR3 reads CASSRPSGGAVDTQYF. The CDR3 DNA is TGTGCCAGCAGTAGGCCTAGCGGGGGGGCCGTCGATACGCAGTATTTT.

The CDR3 DNA reads TGCAGCGTTGTTACAGGGGTAGGCAATCAGCCCCAGCATTTT. Protein product: CSVVTGVGNQPQHF. The V gene is TRBV29-1, the J gene TRBJ1-5; 7 bases are a match to TRBD1. Trimming took 4 bases from V and 2 from J; bases not matched to a gene: 5. The CDR3 runs 14 residues. Looked up from germline, CDR1 is SQVTM and CDR2 is ANQGSEA.

This sequence joins TRBV4-2 and TRBJ2-7; 8 bases fit TRBD2. V shed 2 bases, J shed 6 bases, and the junction held 18 bases outside the gene matches. The germline V gene encodes CDR1 LGHNA and CDR2 YNFKEQ. The CDR3 is made up of 18 amino acids. The CDR3 DNA reads as TGTGCCAGCAGCCAATTCCGGGCACATAGCGGGGCCGACCTCGAGCAGTACTTC. Its translation is CASSQFRAHSGADLEQYF.

The chain couples TRBV5-1 to TRBJ2-7; 10 bases line up with TRBD1. Per the germline V gene, CDR1 is SGHRS and CDR2 is YFSETQ. V lost 0 bases, J lost 2 bases, and 8 bases stayed unmatched. The CDR3 covers 17 residues. The chain's CDR3 is CASSLGGGQGTAYEQYF. The CDR3 DNA sequence: TGCGCCAGCAGCTTGGGTGGGGGACAGGGGACAGCCTACGAGCAGTACTTC.

The J gene is TRBJ1-5, the V gene TRBV5-5; D unclear. The CDR3 is made up of 15 amino acids. Trimming left V 5 bases short and J 0 bases short, with 12 bases between. CDR1 is SGHKS and CDR2 is YYEKEE in the germline V gene (reference sequence). The CDR3 DNA reads TGTGCCAGCAGACCCGGGGTTTATAGCAATCAGCCCCAGCATTTT. Translating it yields CASRPGVYSNQPQHF.